A single T cell receptor beta chain is shown here with its context. Its antigen is not known. A much larger clone sits a single nucleotide away, making a read error possible. This sample is drawn from a study of identical twins' blood T cells. Study-wide points: Each donor's most abundant TCRbeta clonotypes shared more CDR3 sequences with her twin than unrelated donors. Mainly, cloneset size products determined shared clonotypes, twins included.

The CDR3 totals 14 residues. Germline values: CDR1 ENHRY, CDR2 SYGVKD. V dropped 2 bases and J dropped 4 bases, with 11 bases sitting between them. Likely shared infections and vaccines: all three twin pairs were reared together. TCRdb processed the 5' RACE reads anew with MiXCR; each CDR3 protein has one entry. The table records 400,000 or so distinct CDR3 sequences, more than 25% of them present only once. This chain joins TRBV10-3 and TRBJ1-2, with a weak D call TRBD1 (5 bases). The clonotype was recovered from a woman aged 18-49 years in good health. The specimen sequenced was PBMCs. CDR3 loop: CAISEEGTGYGYTF. The CDR3 region has the DNA TGTGCCATCAGTGAGGAGGGGACTGGCTATGGCTACACCTTC.